One and the same sample provided the 4 T cell receptor beta chains below, sequenced in a study of blood T cell repertoires in COVID-19. TCRdb's table, derived via immunoSEQ multiplex PCR, lists solely in-frame clones and lacks some. The table records about 46,000 clones, more than 75% of them present only once. The sample comprised peripheral blood. The receptors come from a man aged 50 to 60 with active COVID-19.

The J gene is TRBJ1-1, the V gene TRBV15, with TRBD1 identical over 7 bases. Germline trimming cut 8 bases from V and 4 bases from J; bases unmatched to any gene: 7. CDR3 size: 13 residues. Germline CDR1 and CDR2: LNHNV and YYDKDF (reference sequence). The CDR3 nucleotides read TGTGCCACCGAAAACAGGGGCGGCACTGAAGCTTTCTTT. It codes for CATENRGGTEAFF.

This chain connects TRBV11-2 to TRBJ1-1; the D is unclear. Germline V lookup: CDR1 SGHAT, CDR2 FQNNGV. The V and J ends lost 5 bases and 0 bases respectively, with 7 bases between them. The CDR3 runs 13 residues. The CDR3 sequence is CASSLNLNTEAFF. The CDR3 region has the DNA TGTGCCAGCAGCCTAAACCTGAACACTGAAGCTTTCTTT.

This clone appeared once. DNA of the CDR3: TGTGCCAGCAGCCCCAACAGGGGTGGGGAGACCCAGTACTTC. Translating it yields CASSPNRGGETQYF. This chain joins TRBV7-3 and TRBJ2-5; 7 nucleotides align to TRBD1. The CDR3 sequence is 14 residues long. CDR1 and CDR2 (germline): SGHTA, FQGTGA. Trimming at V came to 5 bases and at J to 5 bases, leaving 8 bases not matched to a gene.

V usage is TRBV3-1 (or the pseudogene TRBV3-2) and J usage is TRBJ2-4; maybe TRBD1 (5 bases). V lost 4 bases, J lost 8 bases, and 15 bases lay in between. Germline V gene sequence: CDR1 LGHDT, CDR2 YNNKEL (reference sequence). This CDR3 comprises 14 residues. This chain's CDR3 is CASSPRQRIDIQYF. The CDR3 DNA is TGTGCCAGCAGCCCCCGACAGAGAATAGACATTCAGTACTTC.